This TCR beta chain comes out of a study of PD-1 and CTLA-4 blockade in melanoma. This clone was observed a handful of times. The CDR3 is 15 residues long. The germline gives CDR1 MNHEY, CDR2 SVGAGI. Trimming removed 7 bases from V and 7 bases from J; junction bases left unmatched: 13. Assay used: immunoSEQ multiplex PCR; TCRdb lists only in-frame clones, some missing. The repertoire holds 25,000 to 30,000 clones, with approximately 88% as singletons. The specimen comprised CD8+ T cells from peripheral blood, sampled before anti-PD-1 treatment. The origin of this receptor is a human donor with melanoma. The V call is TRBV6-5, the J call TRBJ2-4, with 7 bases matching TRBD1. This chain's CDR3 is CASTLIDRVINIQYF. CDR3 bases: TGTGCCAGCACCCTAATTGACAGGGTGATCAACATTCAGTACTTC.